This is a list of T cell receptor beta chains from one sample in a study of blood T cell repertoires in COVID-19. Method: immunoSEQ multiplex PCR; TCRdb's copy keeps in-frame clones and lacks some. The repertoire holds about 40,000 clones, with roughly 88% as singletons. The sample taken for sequencing was peripheral blood. Receptors were obtained from a woman in her seventies with acute or convalescent COVID-19. Each CDR3 is given with its conserved first and last residue. A D gene is named only where the DNA matches it firmly. Part of the rows lack a size; the others show once, few, many or a class for expanded clones.

J: TRBJ1-4; size: NA; V: TRBV4-3; D: NA; DNA: TGCGCCAGCAGCCAAGATTTGGGGGGTCGGGAAAAACTGTTTTTT; CDR3: CASSQDLGGREKLFF
J: TRBJ1-3; size: few; V: TRBV6-5; D: NA; DNA: TGTGCCAGCAGGGGCGGATTATCCAGGGACACCATATATTTT; CDR3: CASRGGLSRDTIYF
J: TRBJ2-5; size: NA; V: TRBV19; D: NA; DNA: TGTGCCAGTAGTCCCCTGACAGAGCACCAAGAGACCCAGTACTTC; CDR3: CASSPLTEHQETQYF
J: TRBJ2-5; size: NA; V: TRBV10-1; D: NA; DNA: TGCGCCAGCAGTGAGTCGGGGGCCAGAGAGACCCAGTACTTC; CDR3: CASSESGARETQYF
J: TRBJ2-1; size: NA; V: TRBV3-1/TRBV3-2; D: NA; DNA: TGTGCCAGCAGCCCAGCGGGTGGGGGGTTTTACAATGAGCAGTTCTTC; CDR3: CASSPAGGGFYNEQFF
J: TRBJ2-1; size: NA; V: TRBV7-2; D: TRBD2; DNA: TGTGCCAGCAGCTTAAACCTAGCGGGAGGGTACAATGAGCAGTTCTTC; CDR3: CASSLNLAGGYNEQFF
J: TRBJ2-2; size: once; V: TRBV6-2/TRBV6-3; D: TRBD2; DNA: TGTGCCAGCAGACCTAGCGGCAAGAACACCGGGGAGCTGTTTTTT; CDR3: CASRPSGKNTGELFF
J: TRBJ1-3; size: NA; V: TRBV9; D: TRBD1; DNA: TGTGCCAGCAGCGCCCCGGGGACAGCCTGGAAAAACACCATATATTTT; CDR3: CASSAPGTAWKNTIYF
J: TRBJ2-5; size: NA; V: TRBV25-1; D: NA; DNA: TGTGCCAGCAGTGAATATATGGCCCAAGAGACCCAGTACTTC; CDR3: CASSEYMAQETQYF
J: TRBJ2-2; size: once; V: TRBV5-1; D: TRBD2; DNA: TGCGCCAGCGGGAGGGGCGATACCGGGGAGCTGTTTTTT; CDR3: CASGRGDTGELFF
J: TRBJ2-5; size: NA; V: TRBV19; D: TRBD2; DNA: TGTGCCAGTCTTCCCTTCGGGGGGGTCCAAGAGACCCAGTACTTC; CDR3: CASLPFGGVQETQYF
J: TRBJ1-5; size: once; V: TRBV6-5; D: NA; DNA: TGTGCCAGCAGTCCGACGGGATATAGCAATCAGCCCCAGCATTTT; CDR3: CASSPTGYSNQPQHF
J: TRBJ1-1; size: NA; V: TRBV6-2/TRBV6-3; D: NA; DNA: TGTGCCAGCAGTCAGCACGGGATGAACACTGAAGCTTTCTTT; CDR3: CASSQHGMNTEAFF
J: TRBJ2-1; size: NA; V: TRBV11-3; D: TRBD2; DNA: TGTGCCAGCAGCGCGGGACTAGCGGAAAACAATGAGCAGTTCTTC; CDR3: CASSAGLAENNEQFF
J: TRBJ2-2; size: NA; V: TRBV14; D: NA; DNA: TGTGCCAGCAGCCAGCAGACAGCGTTCACCGGGGAGCTGTTTTTT; CDR3: CASSQQTAFTGELFF
J: TRBJ2-3; size: NA; V: TRBV6-5; D: TRBD2; DNA: TGTGCCAGCAGCCTGCCGGGGGGGGGCACAGATACGCAGTATTTT; CDR3: CASSLPGGGTDTQYF
J: TRBJ2-2; size: NA; V: TRBV6-6; D: TRBD1; DNA: TGTGCCAGCAGTTACGGCCAGGGGGTCGGGGAGCTGTTTTTT; CDR3: CASSYGQGVGELFF
J: TRBJ2-3; size: NA; V: TRBV7-2; D: NA; DNA: TGTGCCAGCAGCTTAAGTCAGGGTGCAGATACGCAGTATTTT; CDR3: CASSLSQGADTQYF
J: TRBJ2-5; size: NA; V: TRBV5-1; D: TRBD2; DNA: TGCGCCAGCAGCTTGGATCTAGCGGGAGGGGCGGAGACCCAGTACTTC; CDR3: CASSLDLAGGAETQYF